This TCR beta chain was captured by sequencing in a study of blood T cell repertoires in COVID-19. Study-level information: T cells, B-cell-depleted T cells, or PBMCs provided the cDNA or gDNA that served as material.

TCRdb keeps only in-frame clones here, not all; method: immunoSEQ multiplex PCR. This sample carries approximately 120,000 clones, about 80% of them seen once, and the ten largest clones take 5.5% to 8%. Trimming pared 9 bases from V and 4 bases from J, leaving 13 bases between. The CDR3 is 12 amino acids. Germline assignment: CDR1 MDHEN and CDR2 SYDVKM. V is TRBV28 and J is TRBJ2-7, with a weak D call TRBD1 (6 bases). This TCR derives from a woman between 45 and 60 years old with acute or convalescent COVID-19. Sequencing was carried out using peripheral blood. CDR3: CASSSRGYEQYF. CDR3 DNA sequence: TGTGCCAGTTCATCCAGGGGTTACGAGCAGTACTTC.